The TCR beta chain described here comes from a study of CD8+ T cells in alopecia areata. Sequencing templates came from extracted RNA that was reverse transcribed into cDNA. This table comes from immunoSEQ multiplex PCR, and its TCRdb copy is limited to in-frame clones, with some not included. The sample holds 120,000 or so clones, roughly 50% seen once. V was pared by 0 bases and J by 6 bases, with 3 bases between. CDR3 length equals 11 residues. CDR1 is SGHDT and CDR2 is YYEEEE in the germline V gene. This sample's treatment: oral pan-JAK inhibitor, 5-10 mg twice daily. The material sequenced was CD8+ T cells sorted from blood, taken at week 4, from a patient treated with tofacitinib. This TCR was recovered from a human donor with alopecia areata. The chain is built from TRBV5-6 and TRBJ1-1; D is ambiguous. The CDR3: CASSLGPEAFF. In nucleotides, the CDR3 is TGTGCCAGCAGCTTGGGCCCTGAAGCTTTCTTT. Complete variable domain (other parts from reference TRBV5-6 and TRBJ1-1): DAGVTQSPTHLIKTRGQQVTLRCSPKSGHDTVSWYQQALGQGPQFIFQYYEEEERQRGNFPDRFSGHQFPNYSSELNVNALLLGDSALYLCASSLGPEAFFGQGTRLTVV.